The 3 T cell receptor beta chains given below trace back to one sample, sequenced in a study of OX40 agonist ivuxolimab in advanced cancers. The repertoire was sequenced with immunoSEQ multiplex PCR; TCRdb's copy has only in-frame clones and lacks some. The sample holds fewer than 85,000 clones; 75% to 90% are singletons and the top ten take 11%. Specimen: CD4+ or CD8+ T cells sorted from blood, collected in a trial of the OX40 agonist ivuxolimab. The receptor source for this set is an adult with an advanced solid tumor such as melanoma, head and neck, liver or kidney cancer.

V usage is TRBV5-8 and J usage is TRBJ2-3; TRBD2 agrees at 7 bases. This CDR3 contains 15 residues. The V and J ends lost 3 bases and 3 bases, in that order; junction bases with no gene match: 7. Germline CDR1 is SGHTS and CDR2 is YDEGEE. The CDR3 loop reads CASSWGGFETDTQYF. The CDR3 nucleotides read TGTGCCAGCAGCTGGGGGGGTTTTGAGACAGATACGCAGTATTTT.

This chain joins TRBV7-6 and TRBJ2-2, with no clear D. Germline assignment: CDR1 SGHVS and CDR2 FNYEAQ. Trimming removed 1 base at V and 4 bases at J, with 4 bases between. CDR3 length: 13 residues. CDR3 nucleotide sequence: TGTGCCAGCAGCTTAGGCGGCACCGGGGAGCTGTTTTTT. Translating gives CASSLGGTGELFF.

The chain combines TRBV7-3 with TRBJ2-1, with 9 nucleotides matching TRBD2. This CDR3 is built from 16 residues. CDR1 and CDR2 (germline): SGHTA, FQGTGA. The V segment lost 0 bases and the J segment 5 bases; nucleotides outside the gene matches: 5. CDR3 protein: CASSLTRAGGNNEQFF. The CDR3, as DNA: TGTGCCAGCAGCTTAACGAGAGCGGGAGGAAACAATGAGCAGTTCTTC.